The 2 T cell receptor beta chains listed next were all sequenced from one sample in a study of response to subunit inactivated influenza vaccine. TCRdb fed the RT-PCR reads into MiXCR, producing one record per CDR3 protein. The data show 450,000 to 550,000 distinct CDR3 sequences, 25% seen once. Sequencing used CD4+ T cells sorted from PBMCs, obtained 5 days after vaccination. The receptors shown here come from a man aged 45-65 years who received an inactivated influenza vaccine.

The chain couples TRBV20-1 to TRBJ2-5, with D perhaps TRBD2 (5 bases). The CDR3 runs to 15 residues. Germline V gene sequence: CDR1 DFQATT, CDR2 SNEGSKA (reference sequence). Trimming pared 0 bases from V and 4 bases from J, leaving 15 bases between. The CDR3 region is CSARDPRIGGETQYF. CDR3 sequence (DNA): TGCAGTGCTAGAGATCCCCGAATAGGAGGAGAGACCCAGTACTTC.

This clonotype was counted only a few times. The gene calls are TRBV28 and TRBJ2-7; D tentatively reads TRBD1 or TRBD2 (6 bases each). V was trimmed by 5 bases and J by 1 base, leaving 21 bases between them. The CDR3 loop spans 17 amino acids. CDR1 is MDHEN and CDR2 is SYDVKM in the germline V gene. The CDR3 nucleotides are TGTGCCAGCAGTCCCCGGGGGCTAGCCAGGGGTTCCTACGAGCAGTACTTC. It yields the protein CASSPRGLARGSYEQYF.